The 7 T cell receptor beta chains reported below all come from one sample, sequenced in a study of CD8+ T cells in alopecia areata. Treatment reported: oral pan-JAK inhibitor, 5-10 mg twice daily. It was cDNA, reverse transcribed from extracted RNA, that served as the sequencing template. Sequencing was performed with immunoSEQ multiplex PCR; in TCRdb, only in-frame clones are kept and a portion is missing. The sample consists of about 210,000 clones, more than 45% of them appearing once. The sample in question was CD4+ T cells sorted from blood, obtained at week 4, from a patient treated with tofacitinib. The receptors were sampled from a human donor with alopecia areata.

The chain employs TRBV19 and TRBJ2-5; no definite D call. Germline CDR1 is LNHDA and CDR2 is SQIVND (reference sequence). The V and J ends lost 5 bases and 5 bases respectively, with 9 bases between them. There are 12 residues in the CDR3. The CDR3 protein is CASSVLGETQYF. The CDR3 DNA sequence: TGTGCCAGTAGTGTCCTAGGGGAGACCCAGTACTTC.

The sample holds many counts of this clone. The chain links TRBV9 to TRBJ1-2, with D unresolved. The CDR3 totals 13 residues. The V end was cut by 0 bases, the J end by 8 bases, with 11 bases between. CDR1 and CDR2 from the germline V gene are SGDLS and YYNGEE. The CDR3 spells CASSVGGRGGYTF. In nucleotides, the CDR3 is TGTGCCAGCAGCGTAGGCGGAAGAGGAGGCTACACCTTC.

The rearrangement joins TRBV7-2 to TRBJ1-2; no clear D. V was cut by 1 base and J by 6 bases, with 12 bases left in between. This CDR3 spans 14 amino acids. Germline values: CDR1 SGHTA, CDR2 FQGNSA. DNA of the CDR3: TGTGCCAGCAGCTTAGACCGAGATGTAGATGGCTACACCTTC. Encoded protein: CASSLDRDVDGYTF.

This rearrangement joins TRBV7-3 to TRBJ1-5; 8 positions match TRBD1. Germline V gene data show CDR1 as SGHTA and CDR2 as FQGTGA. J gave up 5 bases and V 5 bases, and 2 bases lay outside the gene matches. This CDR3 has 13 residues. CDR3 DNA sequence: TGTGCCAGCAGCCCGGACAGGGATCAGCCCCAGCATTTT. The encoded protein is CASSPDRDQPQHF.

This clone was counted once. The genes are TRBV29-1 and TRBJ1-2; tentatively, D is TRBD1 (6 bases). CDR1 is SQVTM, CDR2 ANQGSEA, per germline. The CDR3 consists of 17 residues. Trimming removed 3 bases from V and 2 bases from J, with 22 bases in between. Here the CDR3 reads CSVDSLSGQSSNYGYTF. The CDR3 DNA reads as TGCAGCGTTGATTCATTGTCCGGACAGTCCTCAAACTATGGCTACACCTTC.

The genes are TRBV4-3 and TRBJ1-1; D call uncertain. The V end was cut by 2 bases, the J end by 1 base, with 8 bases between. In germline, CDR1 is LGHNA, CDR2 YSLEER. The CDR3 length is 14 residues. Here the CDR3 DNA reads TGCGCCAGCAGCCAACAGCCGACGAACACTGAAGCTTTCTTT. The encoded protein is CASSQQPTNTEAFF.

The V call is TRBV11-2, the J call TRBJ2-5; maybe TRBD2 (5 bases). The ends were cut back, 1 base at V and 11 bases at J, with 23 bases in the middle. From germline, CDR1 is SGHAT and CDR2 FQNNGV. The CDR3 length is 16 residues. In DNA, the CDR3 is TGTGCCAGCAGCTTAGCCCCGGGGTCGAGCAAAAGGGAACAGTACTTC. Residues: CASSLAPGSSKREQYF.